Below are 27 T cell receptor beta chains sequenced from a single sample in a study of blood T cell repertoires in COVID-19. TCRdb's copy holds only in-frame clones and misses some; the assay was immunoSEQ multiplex PCR. Here the sample spans fewer than 300,000 clones, around 87% being singletons. The sample taken for sequencing was peripheral blood. The receptors stem from a woman aged 45-65 years with acute or convalescent COVID-19.

The CDR3 nucleotides read TGTGCCAGCAGCTCTAGCGGGAGTGGTGTAGATACGCAGTATTTT. It is translated as CASSSSGSGVDTQYF. V is TRBV11-2 and J is TRBJ2-3; TRBD2 aligns across 10 bases. CDR1 is SGHAT and CDR2 is FQNNGV in the germline V gene. The CDR3 consists of 15 residues. The V gene end was trimmed by 4 bases and the J gene end by 5 bases; junction bases not matched to a gene: 6. Full variable domain (remainder filled in from reference TRBV11-2 and TRBJ2-3): EAGVAQSPRYKIIEKRQSVAFWCNPISGHATLYWYQQILGQGPKLLIQFQNNGVVDDSQLPKDRFSAERLKGVDSTLKIQPAKLEDSAVYLCASSSSGSGVDTQYFGPGTRLTVL.

This rearrangement joins TRBV28 to TRBJ2-1; TRBD2 is a possible D gene (6 bases). V lost 5 bases and J lost 3, with 14 bases in between. The CDR3 has 15 amino acids. Germline-derived CDR1 and CDR2 are MDHEN and SYDVKM. The CDR3 DNA is TGTGCCAGCAGTCGAGTTGTGGGGGGCTACAATGAGCAGTTCTTC. Protein: CASSRVVGGYNEQFF.

The chain carries TRBV15 and TRBJ1-3; tentative D call: TRBD1 (5 bases). V was trimmed by 0 bases and J by 1 base, leaving 13 bases between them. Germline V gene lookup returns CDR1 LNHNV and CDR2 YYDKDF (reference sequence). CDR3 length: 17 amino acids. Here the CDR3 reads CATSRDLPRVSGNTIYF. In DNA, the CDR3 is TGTGCCACCAGCAGAGATCTGCCCAGGGTATCTGGAAACACCATATATTTT.

The gene calls are TRBV10-3 and TRBJ2-1; no definite D call. The CDR3 sequence is 14 residues long. V shed 2 bases and J shed 5 bases, with 10 bases lying between them. Germline V lookup: CDR1 ENHRY, CDR2 SYGVKD. CDR3 residues: CAISEGGANNEQFF. CDR3 nucleotide sequence: TGTGCCATCAGTGAGGGCGGTGCGAACAATGAGCAGTTCTTC.

This chain uses TRBV7-2 with TRBJ2-6; a possible D gene is TRBD1 (5 bases). The CDR3 loop spans 17 amino acids. Trimming shortened V by 2 bases and J by 2 bases, and 13 bases separated the two germline ends. Germline V CDR1 and CDR2: SGHTA, FQGNSA. CDR3 sequence (DNA): TGTGCCAGCAGCTTATCCGGTCAGGGAACTGGGGCCAACGTCCTGACTTTC. This translates into CASSLSGQGTGANVLTF.

The chain combines TRBV18 with TRBJ1-6; no definite D call. The CDR3 consists of 15 residues. CDR1 and CDR2 from the germline V gene are KGHSH and LQKENI. V was clipped by 6 bases and J by 0 bases, with 9 bases between them. This CDR3 reads CASSPINSYNSPLHF. CDR3 nucleotides: TGTGCCAGCTCTCCTATTAACTCCTATAATTCACCCCTCCACTTT.

The rearrangement links TRBV7-2 to TRBJ2-1; perhaps TRBD2 as D (7 bases). The CDR3 extends over 16 amino acids. Trimming removed 5 bases at V and 8 bases at J, with 22 bases between. Germline lookup yields CDR1 SGHTA and CDR2 FQGNSA. The CDR3 loop is CASSRRGGGGFDEQFF. The CDR3 DNA follows: TGTGCCAGCAGCCGCCGGGGAGGGGGAGGATTCGATGAGCAGTTCTTC.

The chain carries TRBV7-2 and TRBJ2-7; TRBD1 matches 7 bases. The V segment lost 1 base and the J segment 2 bases; nucleotides outside the gene matches: 5. There are 15 residues in the CDR3. The germline V gene has CDR1 SGHTA and CDR2 FQGNSA. Written as DNA, the CDR3 is TGTGCCAGCAGCTTAGTGACAGGGTACGCCTACGAGCAGTACTTC. Translated, it gives CASSLVTGYAYEQYF.

DNA for the CDR3: TGTGCCACCAGCAGAGCTACCGGACTAGCGGGAGGGCTGAGAACAGATACGCAGTATTTT. Translated, it gives CATSRATGLAGGLRTDTQYF. The chain recombines TRBV15 with TRBJ2-3; TRBD2 matches 15 bases. The trim removed 1 base at V and 3 bases at J, leaving 11 bases unmatched. CDR1 LNHNV and CDR2 YYDKDF come from the germline V gene (reference sequence). CDR3 length: 20 amino acids.

This clone was seen a single time. The chain joins TRBV18 to TRBJ2-2; 11 nucleotides align to TRBD2. V trimming: 1 base; J trimming: 4 bases; junction bases outside the gene matches: 2. Germline V gives CDR1 KGHSH, CDR2 LQKENI. The length of the CDR3 is 16 residues. The CDR3 coding sequence is TGTGCCAGCTCACCACAACTAGCGGGAGCCACCGGGGAGCTGTTTTTT. Translation gives CASSPQLAGATGELFF.

V and J are TRBV18 and TRBJ2-2; D possibly corresponds to TRBD2 (5 bases). The V end was cut by 0 bases, the J end by 6 bases, with 14 bases between. The CDR3 extends over 16 amino acids. Germline values: CDR1 KGHSH, CDR2 LQKENI. For the CDR3, the DNA is TGTGCCAGCTCACCACCCGGAACTAGGATCTCCGGGGAGCTGTTTTTT. It encodes CASSPPGTRISGELFF.

The J gene is TRBJ1-5, the V gene TRBV30; TRBD1 might be the D (5 bases). Trimming removed 1 base from V and 6 bases from J, with 7 bases in between. The germline gives CDR1 GTSNPN, CDR2 SVGIG (reference sequence). The CDR3 is made up of 12 amino acids. CDR3 amino acids: CAWSAGIQPQHF. Written as DNA, the CDR3 is TGTGCCTGGAGTGCAGGGATTCAGCCCCAGCATTTT.

The chain uses TRBV25-1 and TRBJ1-2; possibly TRBD1 for D (5 bases). Trimming removed 3 bases from V and 1 base from J, with 12 bases in between. The CDR3 totals 15 residues. Germline CDR1 reads MGHDK; CDR2 reads SYGVNS. CDR3 DNA: TGTGCCAGCAGTGAGAACACAGGTCTTAACTATGGCTACACCTTC. Its protein is CASSENTGLNYGYTF.

The V and J genes are TRBV4-2 and TRBJ1-2, with 9 positions matching TRBD1. Trimming removed 4 bases from V and 8 bases from J; junction bases left unmatched: 8. CDR3 length equals 14 residues. The germline CDR1 and CDR2 sequences are LGHNA and YNFKEQ. This CDR3 is CASSLRTGDGGYTF. CDR3 in DNA: TGTGCCAGCAGCCTCCGGACAGGGGATGGAGGCTACACCTTC.

The CDR3 coding sequence is TGTGCCAGCAGTCCCACTGGAAACACCATATATTTT. This translates into CASSPTGNTIYF. This chain uses TRBV3-1 (or the pseudogene TRBV3-2) with TRBJ1-3; unclear D gene. V shed 6 bases and J shed 2 bases, with 5 bases lying between them. Germline-derived CDR1 and CDR2 are LGHDT and YNNKEL (reference sequence). The CDR3 consists of 12 residues.

The rearrangement joins TRBV28 to TRBJ1-2; TRBD1 agrees at 8 bases. Germline V lookup: CDR1 MDHEN, CDR2 SYDVKM. The junction had 8 bases not matched to a gene; V was cut back by 6 bases and J by 5 bases. CDR3 length: 14 amino acids. The CDR3 region has the DNA TGTGCCAGCAGCCAGAGCCGGACAGGGTATGGCTACACCTTC. Its translation is CASSQSRTGYGYTF.

To note about this clone: Sequence at one end of the junction differs from germline and may be a read error. The V call is TRBV7-7, the J call TRBJ1-2; a possible D gene is TRBD1 (6 bases). The CDR3 has 14 residues. CDR1 is SSHAT, CDR2 FNYEAQ, per germline (reference sequence). The CDR3: CASSLDRNTYGYTF. DNA of the CDR3: TGTGCTAGCAGCTTAGACAGGAATACCTATGGCTACACCTTC.

The CDR3 loop is CASSLRLAGVVDTQYF. CDR3 sequence (DNA): TGTGCCAGCAGCTTAAGGTTAGCGGGAGTGGTAGATACGCAGTATTTT. The chain links TRBV13 to TRBJ2-3; TRBD2 matches 9 bases. This CDR3 comprises 16 residues. The V and J ends lost 2 bases and 5 bases, in that order; junction bases with no gene match: 8. In germline, CDR1 is PRHDT, CDR2 FYEKMQ (reference sequence).

V and J are TRBV5-1 and TRBJ2-7, with D uncertain. Trimming took 1 base from V and 3 from J, leaving 17 bases between them. Germline V gene lookup returns CDR1 SGHRS and CDR2 YFSETQ. The CDR3 runs 16 residues. DNA of the CDR3: TGCGCCAGCAGCTTGCCCAGCGTAAAAATACTCTACGAGCAGTACTTC. It codes for CASSLPSVKILYEQYF.

CDR3 DNA: TGCAGCGTTGATGGGGGCTACCGGGACAGGGAGAGTGGTGAGCAGTTCTTC. The encoded protein is CSVDGGYRDRESGEQFF. The V gene is TRBV29-1, the J gene TRBJ2-1, with 9 bases matching TRBD1. Per germline, CDR1 SQVTM and CDR2 ANQGSEA. V shed 3 bases and J 9 bases; nucleotides not matched to a gene: 18. The CDR3 is 17 residues long.

Of note for this clone: The sample contains more than one DNA sequence encoding this CDR3. The rearrangement uses TRBV18 and TRBJ2-3, with D unresolved. Looked up from germline, CDR1 is KGHSH and CDR2 is LQKENI. Between the trimmed V and J ends, which lost 2 bases and 2 bases, there was a span of 5 bases. There are 13 residues in the CDR3. The DNA for the CDR3 is TGTGCCAGCTCACCATCTTCCACAGATACGCAGTATTTT. Protein: CASSPSSTDTQYF. The entire variable domain, with the rest obtained from reference TRBV18 and TRBJ2-3, is as follows: NAGVMQNPRHLVRRRGQEARLRCSPMKGHSHVYWYRQLPEEGLKFMVYLQKENIIDESGMPKERFSAEFPKEGPSILRIQQVVRGDSAAYFCASSPSSTDTQYFGPGTRLTVL.

The table lists this clone with a count of one. The J gene is TRBJ1-6, the V gene TRBV5-1; 9 bases map to TRBD1. The germline CDR1 and CDR2 sequences are SGHRS and YFSETQ. The trim removed 4 bases at V and 8 bases at J, leaving 7 bases unmatched. The CDR3 loop spans 15 amino acids. Here the CDR3 DNA reads TGCGCCAGCAGCCTCAAATGGGACAGGGATTCACCCCTCCACTTT. It yields the protein CASSLKWDRDSPLHF.

This clone has a single count. J is TRBJ2-1 and V is TRBV2, with 7 bases identical to TRBD2. Germline lookup yields CDR1 SNHLY and CDR2 FYNNEI. The CDR3 is 13 amino acids. Losses at the gene ends were 9 bases for V and 11 bases for J; bases not matched to a gene: 13. CDR3 in amino acids: CASRLADPPQQFF. CDR3 coding DNA: TGTGCCAGTCGGCTAGCGGACCCCCCGCAGCAGTTCTTC.

J is TRBJ2-7 and V is TRBV11-3; D perhaps matches TRBD1 (6 bases). The CDR3 totals 14 residues. Germline lookup yields CDR1 SGHNT and CDR2 YENEEA. Trimming stripped 5 bases from V and 6 bases from J, with 17 bases between. The CDR3 is CASSRTERASEQYF. The CDR3, as DNA: TGTGCCAGCAGCCGGACAGAGAGGGCTTCCGAGCAGTACTTC.

CDR3 sequence: CASSPVPGQGDGYTF. DNA for the CDR3: TGTGCCAGCTCACCGGTACCAGGACAGGGCGATGGCTACACCTTC. This chain links TRBV18 with TRBJ1-2; 8 positions agree with TRBD1. The CDR3 is 15 residues long. Looked up from germline, CDR1 is KGHSH and CDR2 is LQKENI. After removal of 3 bases from V and 6 bases from J, the junction contained 9 bases not matched to a gene. Filled out from reference TRBV18 and TRBJ1-2, the complete variable domain reads NAGVMQNPRHLVRRRGQEARLRCSPMKGHSHVYWYRQLPEEGLKFMVYLQKENIIDESGMPKERFSAEFPKEGPSILRIQQVVRGDSAAYFCASSPVPGQGDGYTFGSGTRLTVV.

The rearrangement links TRBV28 to TRBJ2-7, with D unresolved. Trimming took 2 bases from V and 3 from J, leaving 8 bases between them. The germline V gene encodes CDR1 MDHEN and CDR2 SYDVKM. This CDR3 comprises 13 residues. The CDR3 loop is CASSLSPDYEQYF. The CDR3 bases are TGTGCCAGCAGTTTAAGTCCAGACTACGAGCAGTACTTC.

The chain links TRBV7-9 to TRBJ1-1; 9 bases fit TRBD1. V trimming: 4 bases; J trimming: 5 bases; junction bases outside the gene matches: 5. CDR3 size: 14 residues. In germline, CDR1 is SEHNR, CDR2 FQNEAQ (reference sequence). The CDR3 sequence is CASSSGTGHTEAFF. In DNA form, the CDR3 reads TGTGCCAGCAGCTCCGGGACAGGGCATACTGAAGCTTTCTTT.